Following are 12 T cell receptor beta chains from one sample sequenced in a study of T cell responses to AZD1222 COVID-19 vaccine. TCRdb's copy holds only in-frame clones and misses some; the assay was immunoSEQ multiplex PCR. Among around 140,000 clones listed, over 75% were seen once. The material was peripheral blood, obtained 28 days after the second dose of the MenACWY control vaccine. The receptors originated from an adult who received the MenACWY meningococcal vaccine as a control.

J is TRBJ2-3 and V is TRBV7-2, with 8 bases aligning to TRBD2. Trimming removed 0 bases from V and 2 bases from J; junction bases left unmatched: 4. The germline gives CDR1 SGHTA, CDR2 FQGNSA. There are 16 residues in the CDR3. DNA of the CDR3: TGTGCCAGCAGCTTAGCTGGCGGGAGGTTCACAGATACGCAGTATTTT. Encoded protein: CASSLAGGRFTDTQYF.

V gene TRBV10-1 combines with J gene TRBJ1-5; D ambiguous. Germline V gives CDR1 WNHNN, CDR2 SYGVQD (reference sequence). The V end was cut by 7 bases, the J end by 2 bases, with 6 bases between. CDR3 length equals 12 residues. Here the CDR3 reads CASKRRNQPQHF. CDR3 DNA: TGCGCCAGCAAACGCCGCAATCAGCCCCAGCATTTT.

The J gene is TRBJ2-2, the V gene TRBV6-2 or TRBV6-3; 7 nucleotides line up with TRBD2. V gave up 6 bases and J gave up 0 bases; unmatched junction bases: 4. Germline V gene data show CDR1 as MNHEY and CDR2 as SVGEGT. This CDR3 is built from 15 residues. CDR3 protein: CASSRGLTNTGELFF. DNA for the CDR3: TGTGCCAGCAGCCGGGGACTAACGAACACCGGGGAGCTGTTTTTT.

This rearrangement joins TRBV5-4 to TRBJ1-6; weak D call: TRBD1 (6 bases). V lost 0 bases and J lost 12, with 10 bases in between. CDR3 length equals 13 residues. CDR1 is SGHNT, CDR2 YYREEE, per germline (reference sequence). The CDR3 DNA sequence: TGTGCCAGCAGCTTGGAACAGGGTGGACCCCTCCACTTT. As protein: CASSLEQGGPLHF.

This clone came up a few times. The chain is built from TRBV9 and TRBJ2-1; no clear D gene. CDR1 and CDR2 (germline): SGDLS, YYNGEE. This CDR3 region has 16 residues. V lost 4 bases, J lost 0 bases, and 14 bases lay in between. The DNA of the CDR3 is TGTGCCAGCAGCCCGAAGACTCGTAACTCCTACAATGAGCAGTTCTTC. Protein: CASSPKTRNSYNEQFF.

This clone appeared a few times. The genes are TRBV15 and TRBJ1-1; no clear D gene. CDR3 length equals 15 residues. From germline, CDR1 is LNHNV and CDR2 YYDKDF (reference sequence). With 4 bases removed from V and 0 bases from J, the gap between germline ends came to 12 bases. CDR3 coding DNA: TGTGCCACCAGCAACCCGGGAGAGATGAACACTGAAGCTTTCTTT. Translating gives CATSNPGEMNTEAFF.

The chain uses TRBV19 and TRBJ1-2; 8 positions match TRBD1. CDR1 and CDR2 from the germline V gene are LNHDA and SQIVND (reference sequence). The CDR3 runs to 14 residues. The ends lost 7 bases at V and 3 bases at J; junction bases unmatched: 7. CDR3 loop: CASTRQGLDYGYTF. CDR3 DNA: TGTGCCAGTACAAGACAGGGGTTAGACTATGGCTACACCTTC.

The chain couples TRBV5-8 to TRBJ1-4, with D possibly matching TRBD1 (5 bases). This CDR3 comprises 18 residues. Germline V gene lookup returns CDR1 SGHTS and CDR2 YDEGEE. V was clipped by 4 bases and J by 0 bases, with 19 bases between them. The chain's CDR3 is CASSGGTTTYATNEKLFF. As DNA, the CDR3 is TGTGCCAGCAGCGGAGGGACCACCACATATGCAACTAATGAAAAACTGTTTTTT. Full variable domain (rest looked up from reference TRBV5-8 and TRBJ1-4): EAGVTQSPTHLIKTRGQQATLRCSPISGHTSVYWYQQALGLGLQFLLWYDEGEERNRGNFPPRFSGRQFPNYSSELNVNALELEDSALYLCASSGGTTTYATNEKLFFGSGTQLSVL.

The rearrangement joins TRBV6-2 or TRBV6-3 to TRBJ1-1; 7 bases align to TRBD1. The CDR3 length is 17 residues. The V gene's germline CDR1 is MNHEY and CDR2 SVGEGT. V gave up 7 bases and J gave up 3 bases; unmatched junction bases: 17. As DNA, the CDR3 is TGTGCCAGCACCCCCGTTTGGGGAGGGGGCGTTGACACTGAAGCTTTCTTT. Residues: CASTPVWGGGVDTEAFF.

The chain is built from TRBV20-1 and TRBJ1-1; D is perhaps TRBD1 (5 bases). Germline values: CDR1 DFQATT, CDR2 SNEGSKA (reference sequence). The CDR3 consists of 15 residues. Trimming cost V 3 bases and J 3 bases, with 17 bases left between them. The CDR3 DNA sequence: TGCAGTGCTAGTATTCCAGGGCCGGGGGACACTGAAGCTTTCTTT. Protein sequence: CSASIPGPGDTEAFF.

The chain is built from TRBV28 and TRBJ2-3; 15 bases are a match to TRBD2. Germline assignment: CDR1 MDHEN and CDR2 SYDVKM. V was pared by 3 bases and J by 6 bases, with 1 base of the junction left unmatched. The CDR3 covers 15 residues. CDR3 residues: CASSFGTSGRDTQYF. CDR3 DNA: TGTGCCAGCAGTTTCGGGACTAGCGGGAGGGATACGCAGTATTTT.

V and J are TRBV12-3 or TRBV12-4 and TRBJ1-6; D is ambiguous. Trimming took off 11 bases at V and 7 bases at J, with 6 bases between the two ends. The CDR3 extends over 10 amino acids. The chain's CDR3 is CAGKNSPLHF. The CDR3 bases are TGTGCCGGGAAGAATTCACCCCTCCACTTT.